This T cell receptor (beta chain) was observed in a study of CD8 T cells in ankylosing spondylitis. TCRdb reprocessed the 5' RACE reads with MiXCR, giving one entry per CDR3 protein. The sample records more than 600,000 distinct CDR3 sequences, under 20% being singletons. For this clonotype: Its antigen is not identified.

CDR3 length: 12 residues. Germline CDR1 and CDR2: DFQATT and SNEGSKA (reference sequence). Trimming cost V 3 bases and J 7 bases, with 13 bases left between them. Study-level points and caveats: Apparently characteristic of ankylosing spondylitis blood was a TCR beta motif (about 8 highly homologous variants). From matched ankylosing spondylitis synovial fluid, disease-linked clones were reportedly recovered at significantly enriched levels. Reports of some motif variants in reactive arthritis synovial fluid and blood predate this one. Researchers report that disease-linked clones proved CD8+ and relatively rare in peripheral blood.

This TCR was sampled from a male donor with ankylosing spondylitis. The sample taken for sequencing was blood, either unsorted or a sorted T cell fraction (not recorded which). This sequence joins TRBV20-1 and TRBJ2-7; D gene uncertain. CDR3 in amino acids: CSASLSGGEQYF. The DNA for the CDR3 is TGCAGTGCTAGTCTATCGGGTGGGGAGCAGTACTTC.